The rows below give T cell receptor beta chains drawn from one sample of a study of OX40 agonist ivuxolimab in advanced cancers. Sequenced by immunoSEQ multiplex PCR; TCRdb stores in-frame clones only, minus some. The data show about 32,000 clones, 80% to 95% seen once. The material sequenced was CD4+ or CD8+ T cells sorted from blood, taken in a trial of the OX40 agonist ivuxolimab. These receptors were collected from an adult with an advanced solid tumor such as melanoma, head and neck, liver or kidney cancer. Each CDR3 is given with its conserved first and last residue. The D gene is left open where the match is weak. Clone size, where shown, is once, few, many, or a class for clones that have expanded.

clone_size d_call j_call v_call cdr3_nt cdr3_aa
few TRBD1 TRBJ2-7 TRBV5-5 TGTGCCAGCAGCCAGTCCCGGGACAGGGGCCCTAGCCACTACGAGCAGTACTTC CASSQSRDRGPSHYEQYF
NA NA TRBJ2-1 TRBV29-1 TGCAGCGTTGAACGCAGGTACAATGAGCAGTTCTTC CSVERRYNEQFF
NA NA TRBJ1-2 TRBV6-5 TGTGCCAGCTCCCCAGGAGTTGGAGGGGGCTACACCTTC CASSPGVGGGYTF
NA TRBD1 TRBJ1-5 TRBV27 TGTGCCAGCAGGCCGCAGGGGGATAGCAATCAGCCCCAGCATTTT CASRPQGDSNQPQHF
NA TRBD2 TRBJ2-1 TRBV5-6 TGTGCCAGCAGCTGGGGCGGGACTAGCGGGAATCGGGAGCAGTTCTTC CASSWGGTSGNREQFF
once NA TRBJ2-3 TRBV6-4 TGTGCCACCTCTGAGGGGGAGCTCACAGATACGCAGTATTTT CATSEGELTDTQYF
NA NA TRBJ2-5 TRBV9 TGTGCCAGCAGCGTAGAGGGGGGCCCGAGCGGGACCCAGTACTTC CASSVEGGPSGTQYF
NA NA TRBJ2-3 TRBV4-1 TGCGCCAGCAGCCCACCTGAAAATGTCAGAGGTCCTAGCACAGATACGCAGTATTTT CASSPPENVRGPSTDTQYF
NA NA TRBJ2-7 TRBV7-9 TGTGCCAGCGGCTCTTCCGTCTACGAGCAGTACTTC CASGSSVYEQYF
NA NA TRBJ2-7 TRBV18 TGTGCCAGCTCACCGCCTAGCCCGAGCTGGGGCGAGCAGTACTTC CASSPPSPSWGEQYF
NA TRBD2 TRBJ2-5 TRBV9 TGTGCCAGCAGCGTAGGGGCTAGCGGCCAAGAGACCCAGTACTTC CASSVGASGQETQYF
NA NA TRBJ2-1 TRBV5-1 TGCGCCAGCAGCCTGGTCGGTGTTTCGGGGTACGACTCCTACAATGAGCAGTTCTTC CASSLVGVSGYDSYNEQFF
NA NA TRBJ2-1 TRBV28 TGTGCCAGCAGTTTCCCCCCCGGGAGCACGGCCTACAATGAGCAGTTCTTC CASSFPPGSTAYNEQFF
once TRBD2 TRBJ2-1 TRBV27 TGTGCCAGCAGTTTATCTAGCGGGGGCCCCTACAATGAGCAGTTCTTC CASSLSSGGPYNEQFF
NA NA TRBJ1-3 TRBV19 TGTGCCAGTAGTATATCCCTCCCAACTGGAAACACCATATATTTT CASSISLPTGNTIYF
NA TRBD1 TRBJ2-1 TRBV7-6 TGTGCCAGCAGTGAGACAGGGGTGTTAAATGAGCAGTTCTTC CASSETGVLNEQFF
NA NA TRBJ1-1 TRBV30 TGTGCCTGGGACGGAGATCCCTTCATGACGGATGAAGCTTTCTTT CAWDGDPFMTDEAFF
NA NA TRBJ2-2 TRBV18 TGTGCCAGCTCACCGTCCGGGACCTTCCCCGGGGAGCTGTTTTTT CASSPSGTFPGELFF
NA TRBD1 TRBJ2-7 TRBV28 TGTGCCAGCAGCCTAAGACAGGGGCTGGCCCAACACGAGCAGTACTTC CASSLRQGLAQHEQYF
NA TRBD1 TRBJ1-2 TRBV27 TGTGCCAGCAGTCCCTTCGACAGGGGTGGTGGCTACACCTTC CASSPFDRGGGYTF
NA TRBD2 TRBJ2-1 TRBV6-5 TGTGCCAGCAGTTACGGTTGGGAGGGCAGTGAGCAGTTCTTC CASSYGWEGSEQFF
NA NA TRBJ2-2 TRBV5-4 TGTGCCAGCAGCTATGGCGGCGGGGAGCTGTTTTTT CASSYGGGELFF
NA TRBD1 TRBJ2-5 TRBV19 TGTGCCAGTAGTAGGACAGGGAACGAAGCGGAGACCCAGTACTTC CASSRTGNEAETQYF
NA TRBD2 TRBJ2-3 TRBV4-1 TGCGCCAGCAGCCAAGAAAGACTAGCCTCGAGCACAGATACGCAGTATTTT CASSQERLASSTDTQYF
NA NA TRBJ1-4 TRBV6-6 TGTGCCAGCAGTTACTCGACGGGATCCCTCAATGAAAAACTGTTTTTT CASSYSTGSLNEKLFF
once NA TRBJ1-1 TRBV28 TGTGCCAGCAGTTTTGGGAAGGATTCTAACACTGAAGCTTTCTTT CASSFGKDSNTEAFF
NA NA TRBJ2-1 TRBV19 TGTGCCAGTAGTATTAGGTCAGACTACAATGAGCAGTTCTTC CASSIRSDYNEQFF
NA TRBD1 TRBJ1-1 TRBV2 TGTGCCAGCATGTGGAGGGGGCTCACTGAAGCTTTCTTT CASMWRGLTEAFF
NA NA TRBJ1-1 TRBV7-3 TGTGCCAGCAGCTTAGGTCAACCGACGAACACTGAAGCTTTCTTT CASSLGQPTNTEAFF
NA NA TRBJ2-2 TRBV5-4 TGTGCCAGCAGCACCGGGACCGGGGAGCTGTTTTTT CASSTGTGELFF
NA NA TRBJ2-1 TRBV7-9 TGTGCCAGCAGCTCGAACTACAAAAATTACAATGAGCAGTTCTTC CASSSNYKNYNEQFF
NA NA TRBJ2-1 TRBV4-2 TGTGCCAGCGCCGCGGGCAATGAGCAGTTCTTC CASAAGNEQFF
NA NA TRBJ2-1 TRBV28 TGTGCCAGTGAGACCCACAATGAGCAGTTCTTC CASETHNEQFF
NA TRBD1 TRBJ1-1 TRBV19 TGTGCCAGTAGTATTGGGACAGGGAACACTGAAGCTTTCTTT CASSIGTGNTEAFF
NA NA TRBJ2-1 TRBV7-6 TGTGCCAGCAGCTTAACCGGGGGCCGTCACTCCTACAATGAGCAGTTCTTC CASSLTGGRHSYNEQFF
NA NA TRBJ2-1 TRBV7-3 TGTGCCAGCAGCCTACCGGGTCAGAAATACAATGAGCAGTTCTTC CASSLPGQKYNEQFF
NA NA TRBJ1-2 TRBV29-1 TGCAGCGTTGAATTGGCGGACCCCCAGGTGTCCGGCTACACCTTC CSVELADPQVSGYTF
NA TRBD1 TRBJ1-1 TRBV19 TGTGCCAGTAGTACACGGACAGGGATCACTGAAGCTTTCTTT CASSTRTGITEAFF
NA NA TRBJ1-1 TRBV7-8 TGTGCCAGCAGCTTAGTGGGCAGGGCGAATTTTTTCATGAACACTGAAGCTTTCTTT CASSLVGRANFFMNTEAFF
NA TRBD1 TRBJ1-4 TRBV19 TGTGCCAGTAGTCCAAGACAGGGGGCGCCTGCTGAAAAACTGTTTTTT CASSPRQGAPAEKLFF
NA NA TRBJ2-1 TRBV18 TGTGCCAGCTCACCACTTAGTATTGAGCAGTTCTTC CASSPLSIEQFF
NA TRBD2 TRBJ2-2 TRBV5-3 TGTGCCAGAAGCTTGGTGTTCGGGGGGTACAACTTCGCGAACACCGGGGAGCTGTTTTTT CARSLVFGGYNFANTGELFF
NA NA TRBJ2-3 TRBV9 TGTGCCAGCAGCGTAGGGAACAGGGACAGCACAGATACGCAGTATTTT CASSVGNRDSTDTQYF
NA NA TRBJ2-2 TRBV9 TGTGCCAGCAGCGTGGCCCATAGAAACACCGGGGAGCTGTTTTTT CASSVAHRNTGELFF
NA NA TRBJ1-5 TRBV2 TGTGCCAGCAGCCCGCCAGGTGGAGGGAGAAATCAGCCCCAGCATTTT CASSPPGGGRNQPQHF
NA NA TRBJ1-2 TRBV4-1 TGCGCCAGCAGCCCCGTGTATCTTGGGGGCTACACCTTC CASSPVYLGGYTF
few NA TRBJ2-1 TRBV20-1 TGCAGTGCTAGGACGGACAATGAGCAGTTCTTC CSARTDNEQFF
once TRBD1 TRBJ1-2 TRBV11-2 TGTGCCAGCAGCTCTGACAGGGGCTTCTTCTATGGCTACACCTTC CASSSDRGFFYGYTF
NA NA TRBJ1-3 TRBV19 TGTGCCAGTAGTATCGACGGCTACTCTGGAAACACCATATATTTT CASSIDGYSGNTIYF
NA TRBD2 TRBJ2-7 TRBV7-2 TGTGCCAGCAGCCTCCGAGGGACTAGCGGGACTAACGAGCAGTACTTC CASSLRGTSGTNEQYF
NA NA TRBJ2-2 TRBV7-9 TGTGCCAGCAAATGGGGACCAGAAATGAACACCGGGGAGCTGTTTTTT CASKWGPEMNTGELFF
NA TRBD1 TRBJ1-6 TRBV27 TGTGCCAGCAGTCTAACAGGGGAGTGGAATTCACCCCTCCACTTT CASSLTGEWNSPLHF
NA TRBD2 TRBJ2-7 TRBV27 TGTGCCAGCAGTTTATCGCCTAGCGGGAGTTTTTACGAGCAGTACTTC CASSLSPSGSFYEQYF
NA NA TRBJ2-3 TRBV29-1 TGCAGCGTTGAGCTGGCACAGCAGGGACCAGATACGCAGTATTTT CSVELAQQGPDTQYF
NA NA TRBJ1-6 TRBV6-5 TGTGCCAGCAGCCCAATTGGGGGCGGGAATTCACCCCTCCACTTT CASSPIGGGNSPLHF
NA NA TRBJ2-1 TRBV7-7 TGTGCTAGCAGCGCCACTGGCGGGATGGGCTCCTACAATGAGCAGTTCTTC CASSATGGMGSYNEQFF
NA NA TRBJ2-7 TRBV10-3 TGTGCCATCAGGGGGAGCTACGAGCAGTACTTC CAIRGSYEQYF